This record covers a single TCR beta chain. What it binds is not known. The data were taken from a study of OX40 agonist ivuxolimab in advanced cancers. CDR1 is SEHNR, CDR2 FQNEAQ, per germline (reference sequence). CDR3 length equals 16 residues. V gave up 6 bases and J gave up 2 bases; unmatched junction bases: 11. Regarding the study as a whole: Some of the lowest clonal expansion was seen in partial responders at 0.1-3.0 mg/kg. Among the nonresponders, some also had low normalized T-cell clonal expansion.

Method: immunoSEQ multiplex PCR; TCRdb's copy keeps in-frame clones and lacks some. Of tens of thousands of clones in the sample, 91% are singletons; the top ten hold around 28%. This sequence originates from an adult with an advanced solid tumor such as melanoma, head and neck, liver or kidney cancer. Sequenced material: CD4+ or CD8+ T cells sorted from blood, taken in a trial of the OX40 agonist ivuxolimab. The rearrangement links TRBV7-9 to TRBJ2-3, with 7 bases aligning to TRBD1. For the CDR3, the DNA is TGTGCCAGCAGACAGACAGGGACCGAGAACACAGATACGCAGTATTTT. Protein sequence: CASRQTGTENTDTQYF. Full variable domain (remainder filled in from reference TRBV7-9 and TRBJ2-3): DTGVSQNPRHKITKRGQNVTFRCDPISEHNRLYWYRQTLGQGPEFLTYFQNEAQLEKSRLLSDRFSAERPKGSFSTLEIQRTEQGDSAMYLCASRQTGTENTDTQYFGPGTRLTVL.